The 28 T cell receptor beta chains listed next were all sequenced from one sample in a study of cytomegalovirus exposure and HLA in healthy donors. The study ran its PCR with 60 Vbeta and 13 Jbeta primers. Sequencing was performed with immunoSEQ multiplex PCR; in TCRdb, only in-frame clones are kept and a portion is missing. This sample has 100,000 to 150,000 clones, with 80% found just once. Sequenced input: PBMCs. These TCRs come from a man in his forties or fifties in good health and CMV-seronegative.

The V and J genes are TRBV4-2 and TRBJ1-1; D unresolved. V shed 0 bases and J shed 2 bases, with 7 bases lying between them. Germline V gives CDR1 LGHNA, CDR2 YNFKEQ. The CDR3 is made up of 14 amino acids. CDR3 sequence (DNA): TGTGCCAGCAGCCAAGATGCAGGTAACACTGAAGCTTTCTTT. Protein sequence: CASSQDAGNTEAFF.

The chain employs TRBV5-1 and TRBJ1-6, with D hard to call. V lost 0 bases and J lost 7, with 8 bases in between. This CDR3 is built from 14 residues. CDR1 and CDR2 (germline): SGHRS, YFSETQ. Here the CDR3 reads CASSLGHTNSPLHF. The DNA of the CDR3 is TGCGCCAGCAGCTTGGGGCATACCAATTCACCCCTCCACTTT.

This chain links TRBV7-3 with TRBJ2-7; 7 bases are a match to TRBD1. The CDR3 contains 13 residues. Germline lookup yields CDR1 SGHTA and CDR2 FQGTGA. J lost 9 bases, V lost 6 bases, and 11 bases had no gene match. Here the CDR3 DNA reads TGTGCCAGCAGTTCCGGGACAGTAATGGGGCAGTACTTC. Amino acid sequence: CASSSGTVMGQYF.

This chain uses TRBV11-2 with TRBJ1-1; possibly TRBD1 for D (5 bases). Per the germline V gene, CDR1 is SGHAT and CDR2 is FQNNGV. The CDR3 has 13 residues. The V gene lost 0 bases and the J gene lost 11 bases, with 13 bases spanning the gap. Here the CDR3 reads CASSLEGVGGAFF. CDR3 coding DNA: TGTGCCAGCAGCTTAGAAGGGGTCGGTGGGGCTTTCTTT.

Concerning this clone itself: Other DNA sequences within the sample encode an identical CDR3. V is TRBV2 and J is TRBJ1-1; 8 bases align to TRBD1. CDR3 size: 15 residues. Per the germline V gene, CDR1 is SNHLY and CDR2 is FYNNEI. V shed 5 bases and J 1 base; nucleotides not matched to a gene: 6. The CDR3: CASSITGTGNTEAFF. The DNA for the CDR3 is TGTGCCAGCAGTATCACCGGGACAGGGAACACTGAAGCTTTCTTT. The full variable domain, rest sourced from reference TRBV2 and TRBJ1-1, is EPEVTQTPSHQVTQMGQEVILRCVPISNHLYFYWYRQILGQKVEFLVSFYNNEISEKSEIFDDQFSVERPDGSNFTLKIRSTKLEDSAMYFCASSITGTGNTEAFFGQGTRLTVV.

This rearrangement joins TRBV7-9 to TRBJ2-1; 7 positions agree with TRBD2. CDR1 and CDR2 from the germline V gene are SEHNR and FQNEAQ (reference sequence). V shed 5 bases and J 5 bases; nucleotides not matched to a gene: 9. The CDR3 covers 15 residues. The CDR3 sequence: CASSSRLAADNEQFF. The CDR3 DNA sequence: TGTGCCAGCAGCAGCCGACTAGCAGCAGACAATGAGCAGTTCTTC.

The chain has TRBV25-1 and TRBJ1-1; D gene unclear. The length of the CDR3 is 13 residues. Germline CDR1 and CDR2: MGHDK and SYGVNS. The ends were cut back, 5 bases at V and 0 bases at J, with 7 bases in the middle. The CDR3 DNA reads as TGTGCCAGCAGTTTAAGCCTGAACACTGAAGCTTTCTTT. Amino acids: CASSLSLNTEAFF.

CDR3 nucleotide sequence: TGCAGCGTTGAAGGGGGCCTAGCGGGAGGGAATGAGCAGTTCTTC. Its translation: CSVEGGLAGGNEQFF. The chain joins TRBV29-1 to TRBJ2-1; 12 bases line up with TRBD2. The CDR3 is made up of 15 amino acids. The ends lost 1 base at V and 7 bases at J; junction bases unmatched: 5. CDR1 and CDR2 from the germline V gene are SQVTM and ANQGSEA.

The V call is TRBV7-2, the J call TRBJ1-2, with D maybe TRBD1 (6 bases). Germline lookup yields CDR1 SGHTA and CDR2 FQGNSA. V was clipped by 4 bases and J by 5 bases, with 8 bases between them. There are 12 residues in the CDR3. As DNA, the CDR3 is TGTGCCAGCAGCTCTCAGGGGTATGGCTACACCTTC. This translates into CASSSQGYGYTF.

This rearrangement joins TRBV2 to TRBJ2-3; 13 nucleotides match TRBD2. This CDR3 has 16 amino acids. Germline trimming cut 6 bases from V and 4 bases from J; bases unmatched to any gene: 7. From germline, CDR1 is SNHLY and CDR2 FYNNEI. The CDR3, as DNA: TGTGCCAGCAGCGTCATACTAGCGGGAGGGGCAGATACGCAGTATTTT. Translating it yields CASSVILAGGADTQYF. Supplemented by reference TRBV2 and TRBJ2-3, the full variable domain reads EPEVTQTPSHQVTQMGQEVILRCVPISNHLYFYWYRQILGQKVEFLVSFYNNEISEKSEIFDDQFSVERPDGSNFTLKIRSTKLEDSAMYFCASSVILAGGADTQYFGPGTRLTVL.

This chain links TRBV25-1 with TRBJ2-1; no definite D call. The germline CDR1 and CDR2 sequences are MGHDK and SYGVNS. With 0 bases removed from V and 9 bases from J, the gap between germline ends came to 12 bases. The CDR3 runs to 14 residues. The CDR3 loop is CASSEYASIGEQFF. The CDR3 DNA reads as TGTGCCAGCAGTGAATATGCTTCTATCGGTGAGCAGTTCTTC. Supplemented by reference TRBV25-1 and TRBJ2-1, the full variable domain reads EADIYQTPRYLVIGTGKKITLECSQTMGHDKMYWYQQDPGMELHLIHYSYGVNSTEKGDLSSESTVSRIRTEHFPLTLESARPSHTSQYLCASSEYASIGEQFFGPGTRLTVL.

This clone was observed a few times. CDR3 sequence reads: CASSPGTDNSPLHF. The CDR3 nucleotides read TGTGCCAGCAGCCCCGGGACTGATAATTCACCCCTCCACTTT. The V gene is TRBV28, the J gene TRBJ1-6; weak D call: TRBD1 (5 bases). V was pared by 6 bases and J by 5 bases, with 11 bases between. Germline V gene sequence: CDR1 MDHEN, CDR2 SYDVKM. CDR3 length equals 14 residues.

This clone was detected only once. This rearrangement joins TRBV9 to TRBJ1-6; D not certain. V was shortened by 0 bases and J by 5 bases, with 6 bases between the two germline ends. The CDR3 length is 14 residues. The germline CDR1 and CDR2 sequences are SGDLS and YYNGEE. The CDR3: CASSVGLNNSPLHF. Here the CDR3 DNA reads TGTGCCAGCAGCGTAGGGCTGAATAATTCACCCCTCCACTTT.

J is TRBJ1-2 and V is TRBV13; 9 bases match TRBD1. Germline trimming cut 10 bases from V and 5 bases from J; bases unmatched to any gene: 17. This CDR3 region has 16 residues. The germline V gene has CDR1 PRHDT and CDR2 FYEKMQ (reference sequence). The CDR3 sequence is CATALGQGTRGYGYTF. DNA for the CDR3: TGTGCCACGGCATTAGGACAGGGGACCAGGGGGTATGGCTACACCTTC.

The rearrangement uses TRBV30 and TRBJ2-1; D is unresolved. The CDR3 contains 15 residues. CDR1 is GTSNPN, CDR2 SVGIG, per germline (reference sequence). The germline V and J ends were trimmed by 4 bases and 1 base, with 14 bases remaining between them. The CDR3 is CAWNRPGGSYNEQFF. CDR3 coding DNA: TGTGCCTGGAATCGTCCTGGCGGTTCCTACAATGAGCAGTTCTTC.

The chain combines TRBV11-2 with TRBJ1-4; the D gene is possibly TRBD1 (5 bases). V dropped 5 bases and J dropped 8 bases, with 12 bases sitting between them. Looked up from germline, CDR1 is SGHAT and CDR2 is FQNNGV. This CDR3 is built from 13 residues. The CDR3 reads CASSPTGGEKLFF. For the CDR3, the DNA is TGTGCCAGCAGCCCCACGGGGGGAGAAAAACTGTTTTTT.

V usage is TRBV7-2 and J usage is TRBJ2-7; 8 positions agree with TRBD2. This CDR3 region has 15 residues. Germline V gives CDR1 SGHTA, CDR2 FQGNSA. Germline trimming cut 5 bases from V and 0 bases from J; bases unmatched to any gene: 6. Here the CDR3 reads CASSLGSGASYEQYF. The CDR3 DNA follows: TGTGCCAGCAGCCTAGGTAGCGGGGCCTCCTACGAGCAGTACTTC.

The CDR3 loop reads CASSYSIGGSSYEQYF. The CDR3 DNA reads TGTGCCAGCAGTTACTCGATCGGCGGCAGCTCCTACGAGCAGTACTTC. The genes are TRBV6-5 and TRBJ2-7; no clear D gene. Germline values: CDR1 MNHEY, CDR2 SVGAGI. Trimming left V 0 bases short and J 0 bases short, with 12 bases between. The CDR3 totals 16 residues.

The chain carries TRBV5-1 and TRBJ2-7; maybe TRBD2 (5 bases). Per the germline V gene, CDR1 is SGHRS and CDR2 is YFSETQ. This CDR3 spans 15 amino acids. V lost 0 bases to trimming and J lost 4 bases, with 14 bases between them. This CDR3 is CASSLALASWYEQYF. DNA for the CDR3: TGCGCCAGCAGCTTGGCGCTAGCTAGTTGGTACGAGCAGTACTTC.

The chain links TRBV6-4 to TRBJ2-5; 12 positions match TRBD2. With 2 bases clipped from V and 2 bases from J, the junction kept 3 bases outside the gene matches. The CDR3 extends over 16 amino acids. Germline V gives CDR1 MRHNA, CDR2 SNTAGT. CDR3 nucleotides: TGTGCCAGCAGTGACCCTAGCGGGAGGGATCAAGAGACCCAGTACTTC. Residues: CASSDPSGRDQETQYF.

The CDR3 region is CASSVDRGLPVNTEAFF. The CDR3 DNA reads as TGTGCCAGCAGCGTAGACAGGGGGCTTCCAGTGAACACTGAAGCTTTCTTT. The genes are TRBV5-4 and TRBJ1-1; 10 nucleotides agree with TRBD1. The germline V gene encodes CDR1 SGHNT and CDR2 YYREEE (reference sequence). This CDR3 region has 17 residues. The ends lost 4 bases at V and 0 bases at J; junction bases unmatched: 9.

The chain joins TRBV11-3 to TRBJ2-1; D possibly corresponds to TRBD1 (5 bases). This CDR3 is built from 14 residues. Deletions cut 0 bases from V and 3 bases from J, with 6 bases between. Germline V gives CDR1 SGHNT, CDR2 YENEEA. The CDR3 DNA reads TGTGCCAGCAGCTTAGAAGACAGCTACAATGAGCAGTTCTTC. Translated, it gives CASSLEDSYNEQFF.

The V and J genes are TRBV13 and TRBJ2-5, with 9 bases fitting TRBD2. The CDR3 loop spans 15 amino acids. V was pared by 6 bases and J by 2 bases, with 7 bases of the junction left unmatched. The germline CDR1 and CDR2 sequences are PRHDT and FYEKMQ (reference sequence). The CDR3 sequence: CASRRGGRGQETQYF. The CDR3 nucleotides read TGTGCCAGCAGGCGGGGGGGACGGGGTCAAGAGACCCAGTACTTC.

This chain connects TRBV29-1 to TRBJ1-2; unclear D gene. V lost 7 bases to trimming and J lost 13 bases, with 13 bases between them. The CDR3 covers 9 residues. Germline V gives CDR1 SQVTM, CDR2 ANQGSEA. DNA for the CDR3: TGCAGCGCCGGGCCGAGGGTCACCTTC. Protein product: CSAGPRVTF.

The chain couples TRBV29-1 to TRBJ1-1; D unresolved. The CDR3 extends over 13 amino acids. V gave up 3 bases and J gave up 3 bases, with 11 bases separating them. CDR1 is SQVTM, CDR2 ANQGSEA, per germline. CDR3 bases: TGCAGCGTTGAGAATAGTCTCCACACTGAAGCTTTCTTT. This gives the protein CSVENSLHTEAFF.

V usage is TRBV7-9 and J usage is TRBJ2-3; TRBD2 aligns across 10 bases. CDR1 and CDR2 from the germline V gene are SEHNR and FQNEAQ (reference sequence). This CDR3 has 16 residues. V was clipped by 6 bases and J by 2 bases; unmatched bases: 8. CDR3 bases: TGTGCCAGCAGACCCACTAGCGGGAAGTTCACAGATACGCAGTATTTT. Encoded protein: CASRPTSGKFTDTQYF.

Written as DNA, the CDR3 is TGTGCCAGCAGTGAACAGGACTATGGCTACACCTTC. Translated: CASSEQDYGYTF. The V and J genes are TRBV6-1 and TRBJ1-2; no firm D call. Germline V lookup: CDR1 MNHNS, CDR2 SASEGT. The CDR3 length is 12 residues. V was cut by 2 bases and J by 3 bases, with 4 bases left in between.

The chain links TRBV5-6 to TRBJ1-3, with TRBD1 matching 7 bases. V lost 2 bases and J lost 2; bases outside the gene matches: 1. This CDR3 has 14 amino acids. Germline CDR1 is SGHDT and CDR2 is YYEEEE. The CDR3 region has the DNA TGTGCCAGCAGCTTTACAGGGGCTGGAAACACCATATATTTT. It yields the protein CASSFTGAGNTIYF.